These 8 T cell receptor beta chains were sequenced from one sample in a study of regulatory T cells in long-lasting Graves disease. Arm-PCR with iRepertoire HTBI primers amplified the CDR3 regions for these TCR beta libraries. Via MiXCR, TCRdb re-called the multiplex PCR reads, giving one row per CDR3 protein. The table has 650,000 to 700,000 distinct CDR3 sequences, about 30% seen once. The time point denotes: persistent/refractory GD, antithyroid drugs over 5 years with positive TRAb. After RNA was extracted from PBMCs, the TCR library was made from it. The sequences come from peripheral blood mononuclear cells (PBMCs), collected when the disease was refractory, from a patient treated with antithyroid drugs. Source of these receptors: a female donor with Graves disease.

This clonotype was picked up a small number of times. The chain couples TRBV9 to TRBJ2-2; tentatively, D is TRBD2 (6 bases). Deletions cut 0 bases from V and 4 bases from J, with 10 bases between. The germline CDR1 and CDR2 sequences are SGDLS and YYNGEE. The CDR3 is 15 residues long. The CDR3 is CASSVGTNPTGELFF. Written as DNA, the CDR3 is TGTGCCAGCAGCGTAGGGACTAACCCCACCGGGGAGCTGTTTTTT.

This clonotype appeared a few times. The chain joins TRBV10-3 to TRBJ1-1; the D is unclear. The CDR3 length is 13 residues. The V gene's germline CDR1 is ENHRY and CDR2 SYGVKD. Trimming cost V 2 bases and J 4 bases, with 8 bases left between them. The CDR3 spells CAISERLPTEAFF. In DNA form, the CDR3 reads TGTGCCATCAGTGAGAGGCTCCCCACTGAAGCTTTCTTT.

The chain recombines TRBV25-1 with TRBJ1-1; possible D gene TRBD1, 6 bases. There are 15 residues in the CDR3. Trimming took 6 bases from V and 0 from J, leaving 14 bases between them. CDR1 and CDR2 (germline): MGHDK, SYGVNS. The CDR3 region is CASRGGGRVNTEAFF. As DNA, the CDR3 is TGTGCCAGCAGAGGGGGAGGCAGGGTGAACACTGAAGCTTTCTTT. The full variable domain, completed using reference TRBV25-1 and TRBJ1-1, is EADIYQTPRYLVIGTGKKITLECSQTMGHDKMYWYQQDPGMELHLIHYSYGVNSTEKGDLSSESTVSRIRTEHFPLTLESARPSHTSQYLCASRGGGRVNTEAFFGQGTRLTVV.

CDR3 in amino acids: CASSEGSTLNGYTF. Here the CDR3 DNA reads TGTGCCAGCAGTGAAGGGAGTACGCTGAATGGCTACACCTTC. The chain links TRBV6-1 to TRBJ1-2; no reliable D call. The CDR3 has 14 residues. V lost 1 base and J lost 6, with 12 bases in between. Looked up from germline, CDR1 is MNHNS and CDR2 is SASEGT.

J is TRBJ1-5 and V is TRBV28; D might be TRBD1 (5 bases). CDR3 length: 16 residues. From germline, CDR1 is MDHEN and CDR2 SYDVKM. The V end was cut by 7 bases, the J end by 1 base, with 17 bases between. The DNA of the CDR3 is TGTGCCAGCACCATCTCCACCGGGGGAAGCAATCAGCCCCAGCATTTT. Translation gives CASTISTGGSNQPQHF.

This clonotype was observed a few times. The chain employs TRBV6-1 and TRBJ1-2, with 7 bases aligning to TRBD1. Germline assignment: CDR1 MNHNS and CDR2 SASEGT. The CDR3 consists of 10 residues. Germline trimming cut 7 bases from V and 8 bases from J; bases unmatched to any gene: 1. The CDR3 bases are TGTGCCAGCAAGGGGGCGGGCTACACCTTC. This sequence encodes CASKGAGYTF.

The chain uses TRBV28 and TRBJ1-5, with 7 bases lining up with TRBD1. Germline trimming cut 6 bases from V and 6 bases from J; bases unmatched to any gene: 8. This CDR3 comprises 14 residues. Germline-derived CDR1 and CDR2 are MDHEN and SYDVKM. The CDR3 DNA sequence: TGTGCCAGCAGCAAAGACAGGGTTGGTCAGCCCCAGCATTTT. As protein: CASSKDRVGQPQHF.

This clonotype was seen only a few times. This rearrangement joins TRBV6-5 to TRBJ2-5, with unresolved D. The CDR3 runs to 14 residues. Deletions cut 0 bases from V and 2 bases from J, with 7 bases between. CDR1 is MNHEY, CDR2 SVGAGI, per germline. The CDR3 spells CASSYSILQETQYF. The CDR3 DNA follows: TGTGCCAGCAGTTACTCGATCCTACAAGAGACCCAGTACTTC.